Reported below is one TCR beta chain. No antigen is known for it. Clones were read by immunoSEQ multiplex PCR, and TCRdb kept only the in-frame ones, dropping some. The sample shows fewer than 30,000 clones, roughly 80% of them seen only once. The sample belongs to a study of PD-1 blockade in classical Hodgkin lymphoma. The wider study: Nivolumab dosed at 3 mg/kg went to patients intravenously every 2 weeks. Study results and caveats: Factors driving the repertoire differences, possibly disease activity or prior therapy, remain undefined. By C4D1, CD4+ diversity increased significantly, especially in complete responders.

CDR3 length: 16 amino acids. CDR1 and CDR2 from the germline V gene are SGHVS and FQNEAQ. V dropped 5 bases and J dropped 7; count of bases not matched to a gene: 12. The sample's time point: cycle 4 day 1 (C4D1), after less than 7 weeks of nivolumab. Brentuximab vedotin exposure varied among the patients, all of whom had relapsed after autologous stem cell transplantation. Thawed PBMCs yielded CD4+ T cells through magnetic negative selection. This chain uses TRBV7-8 with TRBJ1-5; 9 bases map to TRBD1. The source is a human donor with classical Hodgkin lymphoma. This specimen was CD4+ T cells from blood, taken before the fourth cycle of nivolumab. In DNA, the CDR3 is TGTGCCAGCAGCCCGGGGTACAGGGGGCGAATCCAGCCCCAGCATTTT. This encodes CASSPGYRGRIQPQHF.